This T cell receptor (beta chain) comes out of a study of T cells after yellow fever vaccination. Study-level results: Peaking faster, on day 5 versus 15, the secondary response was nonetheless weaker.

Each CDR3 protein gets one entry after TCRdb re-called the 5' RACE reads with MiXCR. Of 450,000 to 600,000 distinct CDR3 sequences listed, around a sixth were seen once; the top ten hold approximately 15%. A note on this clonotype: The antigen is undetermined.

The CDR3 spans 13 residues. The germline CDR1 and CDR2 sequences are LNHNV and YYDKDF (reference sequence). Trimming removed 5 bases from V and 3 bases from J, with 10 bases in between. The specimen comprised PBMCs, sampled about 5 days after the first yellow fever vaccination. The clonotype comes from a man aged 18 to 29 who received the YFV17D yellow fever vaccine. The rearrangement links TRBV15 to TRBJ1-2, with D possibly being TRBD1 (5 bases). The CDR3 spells CATSPRDYYGYTF. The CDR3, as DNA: TGTGCCACCAGCCCCCGGGACTACTATGGCTACACCTTC.